These T cell receptor beta chains were read from a single sample in a study of T cells after posttransplantation cyclophosphamide. Libraries were prepared by immunoSEQ multiplex PCR; TCRdb keeps only in-frame clonotypes and omits some of them. The sample lists some 25,000 clones, roughly 82% occurring once. Sequencing was performed on PBMCs. The receptors stem from a woman aged 55-75 years with a blood cancer, CMV-positive, and with a related stem cell donor. Each CDR3 is given with its conserved first and last residue. D genes are given only for firm matches. Clone size is stated in some rows and not others, as once, few, many or a class when expanded.

CDR3 DNA | CDR3 protein | CDR3 length | clone size | J gene | D gene | V gene
TGCGCCAGCAGCTCCCTAGCGGGAGGGCCATTGAACAATGAGCAGTTCTTC | CASSSLAGGPLNNEQFF | 17 | once | TRBJ2-1 | TRBD2 | TRBV5-1
TGTGCCACCAGCAGAGATGGCATCGCGAACACCGGGGAGCTGTTTTTT | CATSRDGIANTGELFF | 16 | NA | TRBJ2-2 | NA | TRBV15
TGTGCCAGCAGCCCGACTAGCGGGAGGGCCATAGAGACCCAGTACTTC | CASSPTSGRAIETQYF | 16 | NA | TRBJ2-5 | TRBD2 | TRBV7-8
TGTGCCTGGAGTGCAACAGGGAGAGGAACTGAAGCTTTCTTT | CAWSATGRGTEAFF | 14 | NA | TRBJ1-1 | NA | TRBV30
TGTGCCAGCAGGACCCTCATCGGGGGCACAGATACGCAGTATTTT | CASRTLIGGTDTQYF | 15 | NA | TRBJ2-3 | NA | TRBV6-5
TGTGCCAGCAGAGAACTAGCGGGAGGTAGCACAGATACGCAGTATTTT | CASRELAGGSTDTQYF | 16 | NA | TRBJ2-3 | TRBD2 | TRBV6-1
TGTGCCAGCAGTGAGGTGATGACAAAAAACGAGCAGTACTTC | CASSEVMTKNEQYF | 14 | NA | TRBJ2-7 | NA | TRBV6-1
TGCGCCAGCACCCTAGGACAGAGGGGCTACGAGCAGTACTTC | CASTLGQRGYEQYF | 14 | NA | TRBJ2-7 | NA | TRBV10-2
TGTGCCAGCAGCTTAGAGGGGACTAGCGGGAGTGATGAGCAGTTCTTC | CASSLEGTSGSDEQFF | 16 | NA | TRBJ2-1 | TRBD2 | TRBV7-9
TGCGCCAGCAGCCCGACAGGGGGCGCAAACGGGGAGCTGTTTTTT | CASSPTGGANGELFF | 15 | NA | TRBJ2-2 | TRBD1 | TRBV5-1
TGTGCCAGCAGTTTGCTAAGGGGGGGCACTGAAGCTTTCTTT | CASSLLRGGTEAFF | 14 | NA | TRBJ1-1 | NA | TRBV27
TGTGCCAGCAGCTCGACAGGGGTTGGCACTGAAGCTTTCTTT | CASSSTGVGTEAFF | 14 | few | TRBJ1-1 | TRBD1 | TRBV5-6
TGTGCCAGCAGGCAGGGTTTAGGCTATGGCTACACCTTC | CASRQGLGYGYTF | 13 | NA | TRBJ1-2 | NA | TRBV6-1
TGTGCCTGGAGTGTACTCGGCAGGGCCTACGAGCAGTACTTC | CAWSVLGRAYEQYF | 14 | NA | TRBJ2-7 | NA | TRBV30
TGTGCCAGCAGAACGGACTGGTACTCCTACAATGAGCAGTTCTTC | CASRTDWYSYNEQFF | 15 | NA | TRBJ2-1 | NA | TRBV6-1
TGCGCCAGCAGCTCGCCTAGTTTTTCCGAGCAGTACTTC | CASSSPSFSEQYF | 13 | once | TRBJ2-7 | NA | TRBV5-1
TGTGCCAGTGCGCGGGGCTGGGACACTGAAGCTTTCTTT | CASARGWDTEAFF | 13 | NA | TRBJ1-1 | NA | TRBV25-1
TGCGCCAGCAGAAAGGCCAAGGCGGGAGACACCGGGGAGCTGTTTTTT | CASRKAKAGDTGELFF | 16 | NA | TRBJ2-2 | TRBD2 | TRBV10-2
TGTGCCAGTTCCCTAGGGGGGGACGCTGAAGCTTTCTTT | CASSLGGDAEAFF | 13 | NA | TRBJ1-1 | NA | TRBV9
TGTGCCAGCTCACCTCCCTTGACAGGGGGCACTGAAGCTTTCTTT | CASSPPLTGGTEAFF | 15 | once | TRBJ1-1 | TRBD1 | TRBV18
TGTGCCAGCAGCCAAGATACCAGGGGCTACACCTTC | CASSQDTRGYTF | 12 | NA | TRBJ1-2 | NA | TRBV14
TGTGCCAGCAGTAAACTAAGTGAAGCTTTCTTT | CASSKLSEAFF | 11 | few | TRBJ1-1 | NA | TRBV2
TGCGCCAGCAGCTTGTCAAACACTGAAGCTTTCTTT | CASSLSNTEAFF | 12 | few | TRBJ1-1 | NA | TRBV5-1
TGTGCCATCACCGGGAATATGAACACTGAAGCTTTCTTT | CAITGNMNTEAFF | 13 | NA | TRBJ1-1 | NA | TRBV10-3
TGTGCCAGCTCACAGGGACAGTTCACCGGGGAGCTGTTTTTT | CASSQGQFTGELFF | 14 | NA | TRBJ2-2 | TRBD1 | TRBV18
TGTGCCAGCAGCTTGTCTAGCGGATTCTACAATGAGCAGTTCTTC | CASSLSSGFYNEQFF | 15 | once | TRBJ2-1 | TRBD2 | TRBV7-9
TGTGCCAGCACCCGGGGGACGGGCAACACTGAAGCTTTCTTT | CASTRGTGNTEAFF | 14 | NA | TRBJ1-1 | NA | TRBV6-5
TGTGCCAGCAGATGGGACAGGGGGCAAGACACTGAAGCTTTCTTT | CASRWDRGQDTEAFF | 15 | NA | TRBJ1-1 | TRBD1 | TRBV6-5
TGTGCCAGCAGCTTAGGGGACTACTTCTACGAGCAGTACTTC | CASSLGDYFYEQYF | 14 | NA | TRBJ2-7 | TRBD2 | TRBV7-2
TGTGCCAGCAGTGCGTTGGGACAGGGGATGAATGGCTACACCTTC | CASSALGQGMNGYTF | 15 | NA | TRBJ1-2 | TRBD1 | TRBV2
TGCGCCAGCAGGGTCCTTGTGGGACAGGGAGGAGATACGCAGTATTTT | CASRVLVGQGGDTQYF | 16 | once | TRBJ2-3 | TRBD1 | TRBV5-1
TGTGCCAGCAGCTCCGAGCGGGAGAGGAGAGAGACCCAGTACTTC | CASSSERERRETQYF | 15 | NA | TRBJ2-5 | TRBD2 | TRBV7-8
TGTGCCAGCAGTTTTGAGGTTCCCACAGATACGCAGTATTTT | CASSFEVPTDTQYF | 14 | NA | TRBJ2-3 | NA | TRBV27
TGTGCCGCCAGCAAGGCGGGAGGGCCGTTCGAGCAGTACTTC | CAASKAGGPFEQYF | 14 | NA | TRBJ2-7 | TRBD2 | TRBV10-3
TGCGCCAGCAGCCCAGAGGTCTCTGGAAACACCATATATTTT | CASSPEVSGNTIYF | 14 | NA | TRBJ1-3 | NA | TRBV5-1
TGTGCCTGGAGTGCGACTCCACGATACCAGAGGAATGAGCAGTTCTTC | CAWSATPRYQRNEQFF | 16 | NA | TRBJ2-1 | NA | TRBV30
TGTGCCAGCAGTTCCCGGGGGGGCGGGAGTCCCAATGAGCAGTTCTTC | CASSSRGGGSPNEQFF | 16 | NA | TRBJ2-1 | TRBD2 | TRBV6-5
TGTGCCAGCTCGACCGGGTTAGCGGCCTACAATGAGCAGTTCTTC | CASSTGLAAYNEQFF | 15 | NA | TRBJ2-1 | NA | TRBV18
TGCAGTGGGGACTCCTATCTAGGCCACACCTTC | CSGDSYLGHTF | 11 | NA | TRBJ1-2 | NA | TRBV20-1
TGCAGCGCGGCGGGAGAGACCCAGTACTTC | CSAAGETQYF | 10 | once | TRBJ2-5 | NA | TRBV29-1
TGTGCCAGCAGCCAAGAGGAGGGACAGGGTCCAAGGGAGCAGTACTTC | CASSQEEGQGPREQYF | 16 | medium-sized | TRBJ2-7 | TRBD1 | TRBV4-2
TGTGCCAGCAGCCCACTACCCCGGACTAGCGGAACCTACGAGCAGTACTTC | CASSPLPRTSGTYEQYF | 17 | NA | TRBJ2-7 | TRBD2 | TRBV7-8
TGCAGCGTCGCTACCGGGACAGGGGGCGCCTACGAGCAGTACTTC | CSVATGTGGAYEQYF | 15 | NA | TRBJ2-7 | TRBD1 | TRBV29-1
TGTGCCAGTAGTTACGATCCGACTAGCGGGAAAACAGGGTACAATGAGCAGTTCTTC | CASSYDPTSGKTGYNEQFF | 19 | NA | TRBJ2-1 | TRBD2 | TRBV19
TGTGCCAGCAGCTTGGTCTCTTTGTACAGGGCGAACCACGAGCAGTACTTC | CASSLVSLYRANHEQYF | 17 | few | TRBJ2-7 | NA | TRBV5-6
TGTGCCAGCAGCAAGGACAGGGGACAGCCCCAGCATTTT | CASSKDRGQPQHF | 13 | NA | TRBJ1-5 | TRBD1 | TRBV11-1
TGCGCCAGCAGCCGCGGGGGGCCCACAGATACGCAGTATTTT | CASSRGGPTDTQYF | 14 | NA | TRBJ2-3 | TRBD2 | TRBV5-1
TGTGCCACCCTAATAGCGGGAGGGCGCAATGAGCAGTTCTTC | CATLIAGGRNEQFF | 14 | NA | TRBJ2-1 | TRBD2 | TRBV6-6
TGTGCCAGCAGCCCCGGTGGGCGGGAGGTGGGGGAGCAGTACTTC | CASSPGGREVGEQYF | 15 | NA | TRBJ2-7 | TRBD2 | TRBV7-9
TGTGCCAGCAGCACCCCAGGAGGAGAGACCCAGTACTTC | CASSTPGGETQYF | 13 | NA | TRBJ2-5 | NA | TRBV5-5
TGTGCCATCAGTGAGTCTTTAGCGGGAGGATTCGGGGAGCTGTTTTTT | CAISESLAGGFGELFF | 16 | NA | TRBJ2-2 | TRBD2 | TRBV10-3
TGTGCCAGCAGCGTAACGGGGAACACTGAAGCTTTCTTT | CASSVTGNTEAFF | 13 | once | TRBJ1-1 | NA | TRBV9
TGTGCCAGCAGCTCATCTAGCGGGAAAGGGGAGCTGTTTTTT | CASSSSSGKGELFF | 14 | few | TRBJ2-2 | TRBD2 | TRBV6-5
TGTGCCAGCAGTGAATTCCGCCAGTCCCTAAACACCATATATTTT | CASSEFRQSLNTIYF | 15 | NA | TRBJ1-3 | NA | TRBV6-1